This is a list of T cell receptor beta chains from one sample in a study of cytomegalovirus exposure and HLA in healthy donors. Clones were read by immunoSEQ multiplex PCR, and TCRdb kept only the in-frame ones, dropping some. The sample lists 150,000 to 200,000 clones, 70% to 80% seen once, with roughly 2% in the top ten. What was sequenced was PBMCs. These TCRs come from a man younger than 40 in good health and CMV-seronegative. Each CDR3 is given with its conserved first and last residue. A D gene is named only where the DNA matches it firmly. Clone sizes are given selectively: once, few, many, or a class where the clone is expanded.

D gene: TRBD2
clone size: -
J gene: TRBJ2-1
V gene: TRBV5-1
CDR3 protein: CASSLEGTSDHNEQFF
CDR3 DNA: TGCGCCAGCAGCTTGGAGGGGACTAGCGACCACAATGAGCAGTTCTTC

D gene: TRBD2
clone size: -
J gene: TRBJ2-3
V gene: TRBV7-6
CDR3 protein: CASSYRGGTSTDTQYF
CDR3 DNA: TGTGCCAGCAGCTACCGCGGGGGAACTAGCACAGATACGCAGTATTTT

D gene: -
clone size: -
J gene: TRBJ1-5
V gene: TRBV10-3
CDR3 protein: CAISESGGGNQPQHF
CDR3 DNA: TGTGCCATCAGTGAGTCTGGGGGGGGCAATCAGCCCCAGCATTTT

D gene: TRBD1
clone size: -
J gene: TRBJ1-1
V gene: TRBV28
CDR3 protein: CASSGIQGAGGYTEAFF
CDR3 DNA: TGTGCCAGCAGTGGGATACAGGGGGCGGGCGGGTACACTGAAGCTTTCTTT

D gene: -
clone size: -
J gene: TRBJ1-1
V gene: TRBV4-1
CDR3 protein: CASSLSGIGNTEAFF
CDR3 DNA: TGCGCCAGCAGCTTATCAGGGATCGGGAACACTGAAGCTTTCTTT

D gene: -
clone size: once
J gene: TRBJ2-1
V gene: TRBV27
CDR3 protein: CASSLSAGPSYNEQFF
CDR3 DNA: TGTGCCAGCAGTTTATCGGCGGGTCCTTCCTACAATGAGCAGTTCTTC

D gene: -
clone size: -
J gene: TRBJ2-7
V gene: TRBV10-3
CDR3 protein: CAISGALGYEQYF
CDR3 DNA: TGTGCCATCAGTGGGGCCTTAGGTTACGAGCAGTACTTC

D gene: TRBD1
clone size: -
J gene: TRBJ2-5
V gene: TRBV11-2
CDR3 protein: CASSSPGQGVEVQYF
CDR3 DNA: TGTGCCAGCAGCTCCCCGGGACAGGGGGTGGAAGTCCAGTACTTC

D gene: TRBD1
clone size: -
J gene: TRBJ2-7
V gene: TRBV5-1
CDR3 protein: CASSTGQPYEQYF
CDR3 DNA: TGCGCCAGCAGCACGGGACAGCCCTACGAGCAGTACTTC

D gene: TRBD2
clone size: -
J gene: TRBJ2-1
V gene: TRBV18
CDR3 protein: CASSPRLAGVGTNYNEQFF
CDR3 DNA: TGTGCCAGCTCACCCAGACTAGCGGGAGTTGGGACTAACTACAATGAGCAGTTCTTC

D gene: -
clone size: -
J gene: TRBJ2-2
V gene: TRBV5-6
CDR3 protein: CASSPLSGELFF
CDR3 DNA: TGTGCCAGCAGCCCCCTCAGCGGGGAGCTGTTTTTT

D gene: -
clone size: -
J gene: TRBJ2-2
V gene: TRBV21-1
CDR3 protein: CASSPTPRLAGVVWFTGELFF
CDR3 DNA: TGTGCCAGCAGTCCGACCCCGCGACTAGCGGGAGTTGTTTGGTTCACCGGGGAGCTGTTTTTT

D gene: -
clone size: -
J gene: TRBJ2-3
V gene: TRBV7-9
CDR3 protein: CASSLGEDPRGTDTQYF
CDR3 DNA: TGTGCCAGCAGCTTAGGGGAAGACCCGAGGGGCACAGATACGCAGTATTTT

D gene: TRBD1
clone size: -
J gene: TRBJ2-5
V gene: TRBV11-2
CDR3 protein: CASSLAPGGLETQYF
CDR3 DNA: TGTGCCAGCAGCTTAGCTCCAGGGGGCTTAGAGACCCAGTACTTC

D gene: -
clone size: -
J gene: TRBJ2-5
V gene: TRBV5-1
CDR3 protein: CASSLGAVQETQYF
CDR3 DNA: TGCGCCAGCAGCTTGGGGGCAGTACAAGAGACCCAGTACTTC

D gene: TRBD2
clone size: -
J gene: TRBJ2-1
V gene: TRBV9
CDR3 protein: CASSAQPPGTSGSWEQFF
CDR3 DNA: TGTGCCAGCAGCGCCCAACCTCCAGGGACTAGCGGGAGTTGGGAGCAGTTCTTC

D gene: -
clone size: -
J gene: TRBJ2-5
V gene: TRBV4-2
CDR3 protein: CASSHQPGTRETQYF
CDR3 DNA: TGTGCCAGCAGCCACCAACCCGGGACACGGGAGACCCAGTACTTC

D gene: -
clone size: -
J gene: TRBJ1-5
V gene: TRBV5-1
CDR3 protein: CASSLKGEKTGWGNQPQHF
CDR3 DNA: TGCGCCAGCAGCCTAAAGGGAGAAAAGACAGGATGGGGCAATCAGCCCCAGCATTTT

D gene: -
clone size: -
J gene: TRBJ1-2
V gene: TRBV5-1
CDR3 protein: CASSSRVHGGYTF
CDR3 DNA: TGCGCCAGCTCCTCCAGGGTCCACGGCGGCTACACCTTC

D gene: TRBD2
clone size: -
J gene: TRBJ2-3
V gene: TRBV27
CDR3 protein: CASSFGGRDTQYF
CDR3 DNA: TGTGCCAGCAGTTTCGGCGGGAGAGATACGCAGTATTTT

D gene: -
clone size: -
J gene: TRBJ2-4
V gene: TRBV21-1
CDR3 protein: CASSKVKKEDGKNIQYF
CDR3 DNA: TGTGCCAGCAGCAAGGTAAAGAAGGAGGACGGAAAAAACATTCAGTACTTC